These 22 T cell receptor beta chains were all obtained from the same sample, sequenced in a study of blood T cells in healthy people across ages. Together with a sample-barcoded 5' primer, a J-beta primer mix was included in a second PCR lasting about 7 to 11 cycles. TCRdb re-analysed the 5' RACE reads in MiXCR, keeping a single row per CDR3 protein. The repertoire has some 1,500,000 distinct CDR3 sequences, less than 45% of them found once; the top ten carry more than 4%. Input material: blood. The receptors shown here come from a woman younger than 30 in good health.

This clonotype was counted between two and nine times. The chain links TRBV7-2 to TRBJ1-5, with 9 bases fitting TRBD1. The CDR3 loop spans 16 amino acids. From germline, CDR1 is SGHTA and CDR2 FQGNSA. V lost 3 bases, J lost 3 bases, and 6 bases stayed unmatched. As DNA, the CDR3 is TGTGCCAGCAGCTTTACAGGGGGCTTATTCAATCAGCCCCAGCATTTT. Encoded protein: CASSFTGGLFNQPQHF.

The chain links TRBV10-3 to TRBJ2-1, with TRBD1 identical over 8 bases. The CDR3 loop spans 13 amino acids. CDR1 and CDR2 from the germline V gene are ENHRY and SYGVKD. Unmatched junction bases numbered 5, after V lost 6 bases and J lost 7 bases. The chain's CDR3 is CAIRDRVSNEQFF. The DNA of the CDR3 is TGTGCCATCAGGGACAGGGTTTCAAATGAGCAGTTCTTC.

This rearrangement joins TRBV4-1 to TRBJ1-5, with D maybe TRBD1 (6 bases). The CDR3 is 16 residues long. Per the germline V gene, CDR1 is MGHRA and CDR2 is YSYEKL. V shed 3 bases and J shed 10 bases, with 22 bases lying between them. The CDR3 spells CASSQVIQGGWEPQHF. The CDR3 nucleotides read TGCGCCAGCAGCCAGGTGATACAGGGTGGGTGGGAACCCCAGCATTTT.

This clonotype was seen more than once but under ten times. V and J are TRBV28 and TRBJ2-7, with 9 bases identical to TRBD2. In germline, CDR1 is MDHEN, CDR2 SYDVKM. CDR3 length: 14 amino acids. V was pared by 8 bases and J by 2 bases, with 7 bases of the junction left unmatched. The CDR3 loop is CASWRQRGAYEQYF. The CDR3 DNA follows: TGTGCCAGCTGGAGGCAGCGGGGGGCCTACGAGCAGTACTTC.

The V call is TRBV18, the J call TRBJ2-2, with TRBD1 matching 11 bases. V trimming: 0 bases; J trimming: 7 bases; junction bases outside the gene matches: 7. This CDR3 spans 17 amino acids. The germline CDR1 and CDR2 sequences are KGHSH and LQKENI. DNA for the CDR3: TGTGCCAGCTCACCACCCCGGACAGGGGGCGCCGGCGGGGAGCTGTTTTTT. Amino acids: CASSPPRTGGAGGELFF.

This clonotype was picked up many times. This chain uses TRBV15 with TRBJ2-5; D not certain. The germline CDR1 and CDR2 sequences are LNHNV and YYDKDF (reference sequence). The CDR3 is made up of 13 amino acids. Trimming stripped 3 bases from V and 2 bases from J, with 7 bases between. The CDR3 DNA reads TGTGCCACCAGCAGGGTTAGACAAGAGACCCAGTACTTC. Translated: CATSRVRQETQYF.

J is TRBJ2-5 and V is TRBV7-2; tentatively, D is TRBD2 (6 bases). CDR1 and CDR2 from the germline V gene are SGHTA and FQGNSA. The CDR3 runs 16 residues. Trimming left V 1 base short and J 11 bases short, with 23 bases between. CDR3 sequence: CASSLGASAKYNEQYF. The CDR3 coding sequence is TGTGCCAGCAGCTTAGGAGCTAGCGCAAAATACAATGAGCAGTACTTC.

The chain links TRBV20-1 to TRBJ2-7, with TRBD1 matching 7 bases. Trimming removed 1 base from V and 3 bases from J; junction bases left unmatched: 6. CDR1 and CDR2 (germline): DFQATT, SNEGSKA (reference sequence). This CDR3 is built from 14 residues. Written as DNA, the CDR3 is TGCAGTGCTAGAGGAAGACAGGGAATCTACGAGCAGTACTTC. Translation gives CSARGRQGIYEQYF.

This clonotype was observed a few times. The chain links TRBV19 to TRBJ1-5, with D possibly TRBD1 on 6 matching bases. Trimming cost V 3 bases and J 4 bases, with 10 bases left between them. This CDR3 comprises 14 residues. The germline V gene has CDR1 LNHDA and CDR2 SQIVND (reference sequence). The CDR3 DNA reads as TGTGCCAGTAGTATTTTCAGGGGTAATCAGCCCCAGCATTTT. Encoded protein: CASSIFRGNQPQHF.

This chain connects TRBV11-2 to TRBJ2-1; TRBD1 agrees at 9 bases. Germline assignment: CDR1 SGHAT and CDR2 FQNNGV. J was trimmed by 9 bases and V by 3 bases; bases with no gene match: 6. This CDR3 contains 14 residues. The CDR3 coding sequence is TGTGCCAGCAGCTTGGGACAGGGATTTTTTGAGCAGTTCTTC. This sequence encodes CASSLGQGFFEQFF.

This clonotype was observed a few times. This sequence may be a read error, since a much larger clone differs from it by one base. J is TRBJ2-3 and V is TRBV4-3; D unclear. V lost 0 bases, J lost 2 bases, and 6 bases lay in between. The CDR3 is 14 amino acids. CDR1 and CDR2 from the germline V gene are LGHNA and YSLEER. The CDR3: CASSQDAHTDTQYF. The CDR3 DNA follows: TGCGCCAGCAGCCAAGATGCCCACACAGATACGCAGTATTTT.

Only one count was recorded for this clonotype. The rearrangement joins TRBV20-1 to TRBJ2-7; TRBD2 matches 10 bases. Germline loops: CDR1 DFQATT, CDR2 SNEGSKA (reference sequence). This CDR3 spans 15 amino acids. V shed 0 bases and J 5 bases; nucleotides not matched to a gene: 7. The DNA of the CDR3 is TGCAGTGCTAGAGAGGCCACTAGCGGGGTCCACGAGCAGTACTTC. This encodes CSAREATSGVHEQYF.

The gene calls are TRBV6-2 or TRBV6-3 and TRBJ2-1; D possibly matches TRBD1 or TRBD2 (5 bases each). The last part of the DNA fits TRBJ2-7 better; the J call may be wrong. The germline V gene encodes CDR1 MNHEY and CDR2 SVGEGT. The CDR3 has 15 amino acids. The CDR3 DNA reads TGTGCCAGCAGAGAGGGACGAAGGGCTTACAATGAGCAGTACTTC. Amino acid sequence: CASREGRRAYNEQYF.

The V call is TRBV7-3, the J call TRBJ1-2, with 9 positions matching TRBD1. Germline CDR1 and CDR2: SGHTA and FQGTGA. Trimming took 5 bases from V and 4 from J; bases not matched to a gene: 8. This CDR3 is built from 15 residues. The CDR3 loop is CASSIQGQGIYGYTF. CDR3 DNA: TGTGCCAGCAGCATTCAGGGACAGGGCATCTATGGCTACACCTTC.

Only a few counts were recorded for this clonotype. The chain is built from TRBV7-2 and TRBJ2-1, with 8 bases identical to TRBD1. V was clipped by 1 base and J by 6 bases; unmatched bases: 5. CDR3 length equals 15 residues. Germline-derived CDR1 and CDR2 are SGHTA and FQGNSA. This chain's CDR3 is CASSLDRGEFNEQFF. CDR3 bases: TGTGCCAGCAGCTTAGACAGGGGGGAATTCAATGAGCAGTTCTTC.

The chain employs TRBV6-4 and TRBJ2-1, with TRBD1 matching over 7 bases. Germline CDR1 is MRHNA and CDR2 is SNTAGT. This CDR3 is 14 amino acids long. J was trimmed by 6 bases and V by 3 bases; bases with no gene match: 5. The chain's CDR3 is CASSEGGPSNEQFF. The CDR3 DNA sequence: TGTGCCAGCAGTGAAGGGGGCCCCTCCAATGAGCAGTTCTTC.

As regards this clonotype: This may be a read error, as it is one base from a much larger clone. This chain links TRBV7-2 with TRBJ2-3; 8 bases are a match to TRBD2. Per the germline V gene, CDR1 is SGHTA and CDR2 is FQGNSA. This CDR3 is 13 amino acids long. CDR3 loop: CANSSGLADTQYF. The DNA for the CDR3 is TGTGCCAACAGCTCCGGACTAGCCGATACGCAGTATTTT.

The J gene is TRBJ2-5, the V gene TRBV28; 8 nucleotides align to TRBD1. Trimming removed 9 bases from V and 2 bases from J; junction bases left unmatched: 14. There are 16 residues in the CDR3. Germline CDR1 MDHEN, CDR2 SYDVKM. The chain's CDR3 is CASCSFGQGEQETQYF. In DNA form, the CDR3 reads TGTGCCAGTTGCTCCTTCGGACAGGGCGAGCAAGAGACCCAGTACTTC.

The CDR3 DNA sequence: TGTGCCAGCAGCCAGGGGGTGGGTCAGCCCCAGCATTTT. It yields the protein CASSQGVGQPQHF. This chain uses TRBV3-1 with TRBJ1-5; tentative D call: TRBD1 (5 bases). The V and J ends lost 3 bases and 6 bases respectively, with 9 bases between them. The CDR3 is made up of 13 amino acids. Looked up from germline, CDR1 is LGHDT and CDR2 is YNNKEL (reference sequence). Full variable domain (remainder filled in from reference TRBV3-1 and TRBJ1-5): DTAVSQTPKYLVTQMGNDKSIKCEQNLGHDTMYWYKQDSKKFLKIMFSYNNKELIINETVPNRFSPKSPDKAHLNLHINSLELGDSAVYFCASSQGVGQPQHFGDGTRLSIL.

For this clonotype: It may be a read error: a sequence one base away is much more abundant. The chain has TRBV6-5 and TRBJ2-5; the D gene is possibly TRBD1 (5 bases). The tail of the sequence fits TRBJ2-1 better, so the J call may be wrong. This CDR3 comprises 12 residues. CDR1 MNHEY and CDR2 SVGAGI come from the germline V gene. CDR3 residues: CASRQGKETQFF. The CDR3 DNA sequence: TGTGCCAGCAGGCAGGGAAAAGAGACCCAGTTCTTC.

This clonotype was counted between two and nine times. The chain joins TRBV20-1 to TRBJ2-3; the match to TRBD2 covers 10 bases. The CDR3 contains 14 residues. V shed 2 bases and J 2 bases; nucleotides not matched to a gene: 1. Per the germline V gene, CDR1 is DFQATT and CDR2 is SNEGSKA (reference sequence). The CDR3 region has the DNA TGCAGTGCTAGACTAGCGGGAGCCACAGATACGCAGTATTTT. Translation gives CSARLAGATDTQYF.

This clonotype has more than one count but fewer than ten. The chain couples TRBV7-9 to TRBJ1-6, with D unresolved. V lost 0 bases to trimming and J lost 6 bases, with 12 bases between them. The CDR3 is 16 amino acids. In germline, CDR1 is SEHNR, CDR2 FQNEAQ (reference sequence). For the CDR3, the DNA is TGTGCCAGCAGCTTAGCCGACTATTGGGGTAATTCACCCCTCCACTTT. Amino acids: CASSLADYWGNSPLHF.